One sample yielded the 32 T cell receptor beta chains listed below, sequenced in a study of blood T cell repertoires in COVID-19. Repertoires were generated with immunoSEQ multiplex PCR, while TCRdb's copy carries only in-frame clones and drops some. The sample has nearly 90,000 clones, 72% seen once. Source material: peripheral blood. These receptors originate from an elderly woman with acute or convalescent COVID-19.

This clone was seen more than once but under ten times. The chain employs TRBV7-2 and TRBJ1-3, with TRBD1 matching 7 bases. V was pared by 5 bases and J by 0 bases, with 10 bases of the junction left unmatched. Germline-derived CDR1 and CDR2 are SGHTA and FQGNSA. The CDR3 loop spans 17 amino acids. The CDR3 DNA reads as TGTGCCAGCAGCCCACAACAGGGGATTAGCTCTGGAAACACCATATATTTT. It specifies CASSPQQGISSGNTIYF.

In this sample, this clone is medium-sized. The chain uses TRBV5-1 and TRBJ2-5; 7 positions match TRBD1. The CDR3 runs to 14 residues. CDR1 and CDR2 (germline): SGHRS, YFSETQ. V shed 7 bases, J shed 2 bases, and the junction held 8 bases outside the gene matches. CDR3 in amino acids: CASGTAGGQETQYF. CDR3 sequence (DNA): TGCGCCAGCGGGACGGCAGGGGGACAAGAGACCCAGTACTTC.

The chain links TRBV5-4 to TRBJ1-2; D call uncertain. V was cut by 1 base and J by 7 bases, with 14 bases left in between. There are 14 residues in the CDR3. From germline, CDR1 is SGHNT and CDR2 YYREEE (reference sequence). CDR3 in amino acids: CASSLKWRAFGYTF. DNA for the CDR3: TGTGCCAGCAGCTTGAAGTGGAGGGCATTTGGCTACACCTTC.

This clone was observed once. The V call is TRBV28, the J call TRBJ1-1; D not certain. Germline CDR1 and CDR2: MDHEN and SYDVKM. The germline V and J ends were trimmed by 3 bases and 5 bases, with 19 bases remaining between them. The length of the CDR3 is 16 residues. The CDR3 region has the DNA TGTGCCAGCAGTTTTACACCGAATAGGAGAAGGACTGAAGCTTTCTTT. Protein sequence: CASSFTPNRRRTEAFF.

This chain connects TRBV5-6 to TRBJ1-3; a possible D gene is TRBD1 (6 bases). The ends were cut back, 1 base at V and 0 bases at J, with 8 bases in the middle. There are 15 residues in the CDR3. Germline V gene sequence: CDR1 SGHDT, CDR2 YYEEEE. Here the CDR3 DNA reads TGTGCCAGCAGCTTGAGAGGGGGCTCTGGAAACACCATATATTTT. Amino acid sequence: CASSLRGGSGNTIYF.

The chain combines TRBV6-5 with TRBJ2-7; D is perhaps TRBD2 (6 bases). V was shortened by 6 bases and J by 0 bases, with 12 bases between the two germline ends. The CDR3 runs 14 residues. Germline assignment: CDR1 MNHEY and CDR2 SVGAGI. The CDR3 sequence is CASRKDYSSYEQYF. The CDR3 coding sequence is TGTGCCAGCAGGAAGGACTACTCCTCCTACGAGCAGTACTTC.

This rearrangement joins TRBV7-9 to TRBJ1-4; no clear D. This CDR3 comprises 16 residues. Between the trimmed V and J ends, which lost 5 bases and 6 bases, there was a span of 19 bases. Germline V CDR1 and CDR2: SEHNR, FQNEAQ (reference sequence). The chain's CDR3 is CASSPLGGLGDEKLFF. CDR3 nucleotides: TGTGCCAGCAGCCCGTTAGGCGGGTTAGGAGATGAAAAACTGTTTTTT.

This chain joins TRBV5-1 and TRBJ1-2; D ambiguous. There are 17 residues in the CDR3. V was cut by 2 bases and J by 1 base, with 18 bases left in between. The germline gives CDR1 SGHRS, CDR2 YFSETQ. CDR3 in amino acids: CASSFSPGQEYNYGYTF. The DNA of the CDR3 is TGCGCCAGCAGCTTTAGTCCTGGGCAAGAGTATAACTATGGCTACACCTTC.

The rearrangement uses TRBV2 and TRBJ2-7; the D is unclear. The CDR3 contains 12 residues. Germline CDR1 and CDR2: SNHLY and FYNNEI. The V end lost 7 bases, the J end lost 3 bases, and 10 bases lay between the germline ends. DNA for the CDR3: TGTGCCAGCACAGATAACAACTACGAGCAGTACTTC. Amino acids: CASTDNNYEQYF. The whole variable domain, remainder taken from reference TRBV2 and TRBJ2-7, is EPEVTQTPSHQVTQMGQEVILRCVPISNHLYFYWYRQILGQKVEFLVSFYNNEISEKSEIFDDQFSVERPDGSNFTLKIRSTKLEDSAMYFCASTDNNYEQYFGPGTRLTVT.

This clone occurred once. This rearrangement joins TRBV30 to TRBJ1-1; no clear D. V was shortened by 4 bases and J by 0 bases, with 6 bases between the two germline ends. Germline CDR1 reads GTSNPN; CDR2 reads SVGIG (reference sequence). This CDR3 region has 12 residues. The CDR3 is CAWNRVNTEAFF. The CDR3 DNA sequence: TGTGCCTGGAACAGAGTGAACACTGAAGCTTTCTTT.

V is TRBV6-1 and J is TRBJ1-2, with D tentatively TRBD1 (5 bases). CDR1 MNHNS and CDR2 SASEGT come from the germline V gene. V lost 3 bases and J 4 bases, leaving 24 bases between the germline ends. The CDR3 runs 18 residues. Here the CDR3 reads CASSDPIPLLRQPYGYTF. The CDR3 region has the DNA TGTGCCAGCAGTGACCCTATTCCCCTTTTGCGACAGCCCTATGGCTACACCTTC.

CDR3 protein: CASRPGTGLGGYTF. The CDR3 DNA reads TGCGCCAGCCGCCCCGGGACAGGGTTGGGGGGCTACACCTTC. The V call is TRBV5-1, the J call TRBJ1-2; 9 bases are shared with TRBD1. Germline CDR1 and CDR2: SGHRS and YFSETQ. Unmatched junction bases numbered 12, after V lost 7 bases and J lost 8 bases. The CDR3 has 14 residues.

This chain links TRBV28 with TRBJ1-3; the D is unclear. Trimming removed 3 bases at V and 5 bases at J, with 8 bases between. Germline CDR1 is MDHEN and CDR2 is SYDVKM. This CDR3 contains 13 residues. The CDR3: CASSFIVRNTIYF. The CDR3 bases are TGTGCCAGCAGTTTTATAGTGCGAAACACCATATATTTT.

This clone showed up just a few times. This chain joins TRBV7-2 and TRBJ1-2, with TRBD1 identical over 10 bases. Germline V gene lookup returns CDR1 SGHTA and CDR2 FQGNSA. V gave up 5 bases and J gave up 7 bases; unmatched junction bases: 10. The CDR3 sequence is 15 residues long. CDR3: CASSVYGQGGGGYTF. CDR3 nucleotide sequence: TGTGCCAGCAGCGTATATGGACAGGGGGGCGGTGGCTACACCTTC.

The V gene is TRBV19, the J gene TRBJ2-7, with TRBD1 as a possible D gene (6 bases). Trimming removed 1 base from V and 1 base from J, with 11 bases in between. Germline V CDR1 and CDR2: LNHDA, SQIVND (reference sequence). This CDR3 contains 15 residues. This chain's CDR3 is CASSIGRGPSYEQYF. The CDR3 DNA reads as TGTGCCAGTAGTATAGGCAGGGGTCCTTCCTACGAGCAGTACTTC. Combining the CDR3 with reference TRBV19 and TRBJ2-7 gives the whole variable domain DGGITQSPKYLFRKEGQNVTLSCEQNLNHDAMYWYRQDPGQGLRLIYYSQIVNDFQKGDIAEGYSVSREKKESFPLTVTSAQKNPTAFYLCASSIGRGPSYEQYFGPGTRLTVT.

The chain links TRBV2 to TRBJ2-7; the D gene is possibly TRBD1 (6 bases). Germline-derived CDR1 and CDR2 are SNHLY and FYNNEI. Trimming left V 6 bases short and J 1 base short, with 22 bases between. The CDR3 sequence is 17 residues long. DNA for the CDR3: TGTGCCAGCAGCCCCCTTCAATGGCAGGGGATATCCTACGAGCAGTACTTC. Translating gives CASSPLQWQGISYEQYF.

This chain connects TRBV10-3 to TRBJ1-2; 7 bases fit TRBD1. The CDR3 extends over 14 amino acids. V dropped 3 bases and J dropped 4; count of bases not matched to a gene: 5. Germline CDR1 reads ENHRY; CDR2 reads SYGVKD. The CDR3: CAISDPTGIYGYTF. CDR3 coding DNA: TGTGCCATCAGTGATCCGACAGGGATCTATGGCTACACCTTC.

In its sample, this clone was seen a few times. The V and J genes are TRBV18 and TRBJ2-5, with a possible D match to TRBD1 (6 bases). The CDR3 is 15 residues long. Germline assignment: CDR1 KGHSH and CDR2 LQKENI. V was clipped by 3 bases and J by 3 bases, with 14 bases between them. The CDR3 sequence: CASSPLQGPEETQYF. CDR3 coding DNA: TGTGCCAGCTCACCGTTACAGGGACCTGAAGAGACCCAGTACTTC.

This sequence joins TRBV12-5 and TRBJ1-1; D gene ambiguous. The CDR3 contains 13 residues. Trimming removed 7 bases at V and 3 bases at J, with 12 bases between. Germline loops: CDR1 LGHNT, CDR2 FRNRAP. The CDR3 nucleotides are TGTGCTAGTGCCCGAGGGCGATACACTGAAGCTTTCTTT. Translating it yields CASARGRYTEAFF.

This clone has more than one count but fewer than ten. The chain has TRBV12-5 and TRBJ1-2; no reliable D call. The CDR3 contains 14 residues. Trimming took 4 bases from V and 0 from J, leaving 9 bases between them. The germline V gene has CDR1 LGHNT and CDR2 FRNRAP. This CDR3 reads CASGSDGANYGYTF. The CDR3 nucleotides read TGTGCTAGTGGTTCGGACGGGGCTAACTATGGCTACACCTTC.

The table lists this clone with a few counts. CDR3 sequence reads: CASSIQGLNSNQPQHF. The CDR3 DNA reads TGTGCCAGTAGTATACAGGGGCTCAATAGCAATCAGCCCCAGCATTTT. V and J are TRBV19 and TRBJ1-5; possible D gene TRBD1, 6 bases. CDR3 size: 16 residues. Looked up from germline, CDR1 is LNHDA and CDR2 is SQIVND (reference sequence). Between the trimmed V and J ends, which lost 2 bases and 0 bases, there was a span of 11 bases.

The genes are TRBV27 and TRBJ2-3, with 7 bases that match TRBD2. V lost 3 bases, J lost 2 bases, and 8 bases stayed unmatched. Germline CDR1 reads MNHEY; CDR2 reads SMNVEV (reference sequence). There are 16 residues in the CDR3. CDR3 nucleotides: TGTGCCAGCAGTTTTTCACCTAGCGGATACACAGATACGCAGTATTTT. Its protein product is CASSFSPSGYTDTQYF.

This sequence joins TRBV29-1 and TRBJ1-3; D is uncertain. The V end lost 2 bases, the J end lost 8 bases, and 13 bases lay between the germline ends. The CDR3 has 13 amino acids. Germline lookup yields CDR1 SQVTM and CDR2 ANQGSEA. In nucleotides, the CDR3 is TGCAGCGTTGAAATAGGCCTGAGGGACACCATATATTTT. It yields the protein CSVEIGLRDTIYF.

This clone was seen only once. The CDR3 bases are TGCGCCAGCAGCTTGAGAACAGGGGGCGCCGATGGCTACACCTTC. Translating gives CASSLRTGGADGYTF. The chain couples TRBV5-1 to TRBJ1-2, with 9 bases lining up with TRBD1. V lost 1 base, J lost 6 bases, and 7 bases stayed unmatched. The CDR3 extends over 15 amino acids. From germline, CDR1 is SGHRS and CDR2 YFSETQ.

CDR3 sequence: CASSQERQPVDTIYF. The CDR3 DNA sequence: TGTGCCAGCAGCCAAGAGAGGCAACCCGTGGACACCATATATTTT. The J gene is TRBJ1-3, the V gene TRBV4-2; no definite D call. Germline V gene sequence: CDR1 LGHNA, CDR2 YNFKEQ. The CDR3 length is 15 residues. The V gene lost 0 bases and the J gene lost 8 bases, with 14 bases spanning the gap.

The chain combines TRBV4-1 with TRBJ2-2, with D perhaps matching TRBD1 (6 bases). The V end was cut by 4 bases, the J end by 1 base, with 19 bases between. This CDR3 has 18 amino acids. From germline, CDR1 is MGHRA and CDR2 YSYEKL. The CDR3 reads CASSPLAVGAKNTGELFF. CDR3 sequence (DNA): TGCGCCAGCAGCCCCCTCGCCGTGGGGGCCAAGAACACCGGGGAGCTGTTTTTT.

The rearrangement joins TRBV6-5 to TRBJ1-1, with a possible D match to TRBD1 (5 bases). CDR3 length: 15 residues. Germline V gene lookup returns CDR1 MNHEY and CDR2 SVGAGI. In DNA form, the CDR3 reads TGTGTCGCCGGCCAGGGCCAATTTATGAACACTGAAGCTTTCTTT. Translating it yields CVAGQGQFMNTEAFF.

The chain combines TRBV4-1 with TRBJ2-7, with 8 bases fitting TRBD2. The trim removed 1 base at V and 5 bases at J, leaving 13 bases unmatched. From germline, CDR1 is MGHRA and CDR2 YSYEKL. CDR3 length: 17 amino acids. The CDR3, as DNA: TGCGCCAGCAGCCAAGTTGCTCGCGCGGGGGGCCGAGACGAGCAGTACTTC. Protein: CASSQVARAGGRDEQYF.

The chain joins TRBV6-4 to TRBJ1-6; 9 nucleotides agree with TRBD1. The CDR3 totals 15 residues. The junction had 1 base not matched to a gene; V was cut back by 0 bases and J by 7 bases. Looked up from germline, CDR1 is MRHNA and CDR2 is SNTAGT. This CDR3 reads CASSDSGQGNSPLHF. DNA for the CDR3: TGTGCCAGCAGTGACTCAGGACAGGGGAATTCACCCCTCCACTTT.

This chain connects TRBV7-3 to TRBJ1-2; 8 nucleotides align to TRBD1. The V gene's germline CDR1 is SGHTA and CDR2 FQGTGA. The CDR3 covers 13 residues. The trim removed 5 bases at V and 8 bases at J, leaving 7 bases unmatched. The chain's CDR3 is CASSPGGAGGYTF. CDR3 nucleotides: TGTGCCAGCAGCCCAGGGGGCGCTGGAGGCTACACCTTC.

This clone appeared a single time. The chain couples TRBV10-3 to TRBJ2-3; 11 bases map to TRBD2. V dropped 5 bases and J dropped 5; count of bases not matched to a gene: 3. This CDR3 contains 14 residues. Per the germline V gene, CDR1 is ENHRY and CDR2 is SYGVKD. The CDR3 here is CAISTSGGGDTQYF. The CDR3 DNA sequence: TGTGCCATCAGTACTAGCGGGGGTGGAGATACGCAGTATTTT.

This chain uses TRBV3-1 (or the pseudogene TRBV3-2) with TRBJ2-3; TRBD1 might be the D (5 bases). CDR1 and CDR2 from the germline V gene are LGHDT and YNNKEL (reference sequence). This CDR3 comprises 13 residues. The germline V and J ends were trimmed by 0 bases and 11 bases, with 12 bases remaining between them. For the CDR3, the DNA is TGTGCCAGCAGCCAAGACCGTCAGGGCAAGCAGTATTTT. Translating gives CASSQDRQGKQYF.